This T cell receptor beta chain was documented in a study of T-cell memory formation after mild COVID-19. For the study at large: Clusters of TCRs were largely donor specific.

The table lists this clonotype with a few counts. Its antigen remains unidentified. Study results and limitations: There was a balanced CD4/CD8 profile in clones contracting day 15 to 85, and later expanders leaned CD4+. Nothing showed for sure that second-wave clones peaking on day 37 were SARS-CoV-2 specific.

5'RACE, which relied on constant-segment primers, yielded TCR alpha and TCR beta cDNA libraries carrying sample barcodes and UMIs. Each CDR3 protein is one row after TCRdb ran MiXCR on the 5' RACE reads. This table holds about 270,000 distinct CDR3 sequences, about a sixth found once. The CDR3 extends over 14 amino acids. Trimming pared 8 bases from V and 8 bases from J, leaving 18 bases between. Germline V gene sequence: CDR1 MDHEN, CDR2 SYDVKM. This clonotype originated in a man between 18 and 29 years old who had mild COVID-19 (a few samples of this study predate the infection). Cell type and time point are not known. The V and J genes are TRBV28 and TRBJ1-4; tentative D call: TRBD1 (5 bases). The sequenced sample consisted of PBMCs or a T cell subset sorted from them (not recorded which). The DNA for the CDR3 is TGTGCCAGCGTTCTGGGGAGGGGACGGGAAAAACTGTTTTTT. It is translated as CASVLGRGREKLFF.